This T cell receptor (beta chain) was recorded in a study of graft-versus-host responses after intestinal transplantation. This clone was seen just once. Its target is not known. V lost 2 bases to trimming and J lost 3 bases; unmatched junction nucleotides: 6. Per the germline V gene, CDR1 is SGHRS and CDR2 is YFSETQ. The CDR3 spans 18 residues. Study-wide points: Levels of circulating GvH clones at their peak were associated with early post-transplant HvG declines. Allografts carried high graft-versus-host to host-versus-graft clonal ratios in patients having graft-donor T cell macrochimerism.

Repertoires were generated with immunoSEQ multiplex PCR, while TCRdb's copy carries only in-frame clones and drops some. This sample has about 100,000 clones, with more than 75% found just once. This TCR derives from a human donor who was the organ donor for an intestinal transplant. The source material was unstimulated CD4+ T cells sorted from spleen or lymph node cells, sampled before transplant. V and J are TRBV5-1 and TRBJ2-3, with 16 bases that match TRBD2. CDR3 in amino acids: CASSFGTSGGATTDTQYF. CDR3 DNA sequence: TGCGCCAGCAGCTTTGGGACTAGCGGGGGGGCAACGACAGATACGCAGTATTTT.